These T cell receptor beta chains were read from a single sample in a study of cytomegalovirus exposure and HLA in healthy donors. Assay: immunoSEQ multiplex PCR; the TCRdb copy retains only in-frame clones and omits some. Found here are 99,000 or so clones, under 80% of them singletons; the top ten hold over 7.5%. Sample: PBMCs. These receptors were collected from a woman in her 40s in good health and CMV-seropositive. Both conserved end residues are part of each CDR3. D genes are given only for firm matches. The listing skips clone size in some rows; elsewhere it reads once, few, many or a size class.

d_gene,v_gene,abundance,j_gene,CDR3aa,CDR3nt
.,TRBV10-3,.,TRBJ1-1,CAISEISGRGTEAFF,TGTGCCATCAGTGAGATTTCGGGGAGAGGGACTGAAGCTTTCTTT
.,TRBV4-1,.,TRBJ1-4,CASSQEGLYIMEKLFF,TGCGCCAGCAGCCAAGAGGGCCTTTACATAATGGAAAAACTGTTTTTT
.,TRBV4-2,.,TRBJ2-2,CASSLAVIATGELFF,TGTGCCAGCAGCCTCGCCGTGATAGCGACCGGGGAGCTGTTTTTT
TRBD2,TRBV7-3,.,TRBJ2-1,CASSHGAGGQFF,TGTGCCAGCAGCCACGGGGCGGGGGGCCAGTTCTTC
.,TRBV28,.,TRBJ1-2,CASSPPGASKYGYTF,TGTGCCAGCAGTCCTCCCGGTGCTTCGAAGTATGGCTACACCTTC
TRBD1,TRBV28,.,TRBJ1-5,CASSLGQGFSQPQHF,TGTGCCAGCAGTTTAGGACAGGGTTTCAGTCAGCCCCAGCATTTT
.,TRBV11-2,.,TRBJ1-3,CATELGGSSSGNTIYF,TGTGCCACCGAGTTGGGGGGTTCGTCCTCTGGAAACACCATATATTTT
TRBD1,TRBV19,.,TRBJ2-6,CASSRDRSGANVLTF,TGTGCCAGTAGTCGGGACAGGTCTGGGGCCAACGTCCTGACTTTC
TRBD1,TRBV18,.,TRBJ1-2,CASSLGQGSYTF,TGTGCCAGCTCCCTGGGACAGGGTAGCTACACCTTC
TRBD2,TRBV19,.,TRBJ2-3,CASSSTSVLTDTQYF,TGTGCCAGTAGTAGCACTAGCGTACTCACAGATACGCAGTATTTT
.,TRBV7-6,.,TRBJ1-1,CASSSDSNTEAFF,TGTGCCAGCAGTTCCGACAGTAACACTGAAGCTTTCTTT
TRBD2,TRBV7-9,.,TRBJ2-5,CASSLKRGATETQYF,TGTGCCAGCAGCTTGAAGCGGGGGGCCACGGAGACCCAGTACTTC
.,TRBV4-3,.,TRBJ1-4,CASSLQGRGEKLFF,TGCGCCAGCAGCCTACAGGGTAGAGGTGAAAAACTGTTTTTT
.,TRBV2,.,TRBJ1-1,CASSNRPNTEAFF,TGTGCCAGCAGTAACAGGCCCAACACTGAAGCTTTCTTT
.,TRBV2,few,TRBJ1-4,CASSGRDTVMRKLFF,TGTGCCAGCAGTGGCCGGGACACCGTAATGAGGAAACTGTTTTTT
.,TRBV4-2,.,TRBJ1-1,CASSRRGGLTEAFF,TGTGCCAGCAGTCGAAGGGGAGGGCTCACTGAAGCTTTCTTT
.,TRBV5-4,.,TRBJ2-5,CASSLEWGVETQYF,TGTGCCAGCAGCTTGGAATGGGGGGTAGAGACCCAGTACTTC
.,TRBV2,many,TRBJ2-7,CAIVGQYEQYF,TGTGCCATCGTAGGACAGTACGAGCAGTACTTC
.,TRBV5-5,.,TRBJ2-7,CASSYGTNYEQYF,TGTGCCAGCAGCTACGGGACAAACTACGAGCAGTACTTC
.,TRBV4-3,.,TRBJ1-1,CASSQDAAGLNEAFF,TGCGCCAGCAGCCAAGATGCTGCGGGGCTCAACGAAGCTTTCTTT
.,TRBV7-3,.,TRBJ2-2,CASSTDRANTGELFF,TGTGCCAGCAGCACGGACAGAGCGAACACCGGGGAGCTGTTTTTT
TRBD1,TRBV4-1,.,TRBJ1-3,CASSRRQGPGNTIYF,TGCGCCAGCAGCCGACGACAGGGACCTGGAAACACCATATATTTT
TRBD2,TRBV7-6,once,TRBJ2-5,CASSLAGGGQETQYF,TGTGCCAGCAGCTTAGCCGGGGGGGGCCAAGAGACCCAGTACTTC
.,TRBV28,once,TRBJ1-2,CASSSHGGGVYGYTF,TGTGCCAGCAGTTCCCACGGGGGAGGGGTTTATGGCTACACCTTC
.,TRBV28,.,TRBJ2-5,CASSLVQDRGETQYF,TGTGCCAGCAGTTTAGTCCAGGACCGGGGGGAGACCCAGTACTTC
TRBD1,TRBV28,.,TRBJ1-3,CASSNLRDSSGNTIYF,TGTGCCAGCAGCAATCTCCGGGACAGCTCTGGAAACACCATATATTTT
.,TRBV7-6,.,TRBJ1-1,CASSLETGQTEAFF,TGTGCCAGCAGCTTAGAAACAGGGCAGACTGAAGCTTTCTTT
.,TRBV29-1,.,TRBJ2-5,CSANLQETQYF,TGCAGCGCTAACTTGCAAGAGACCCAGTACTTC
.,TRBV14,.,TRBJ1-1,CASSQVPGRAFF,TGTGCCAGCAGCCAAGTCCCAGGGAGGGCTTTCTTT
.,TRBV6-6,.,TRBJ2-7,CASSYWSYEQYF,TGTGCCAGCAGTTACTGGTCCTACGAGCAGTACTTC
.,TRBV28,once,TRBJ1-4,CASSSYSEKLFF,TGTGCCAGCAGTTCTTACAGTGAAAAACTGTTTTTT
TRBD1,TRBV19,.,TRBJ1-5,CASSTGGRAVRSNQPQHF,TGTGCCAGTAGTACAGGGGGGCGCGCAGTACGGAGCAATCAGCCCCAGCATTTT
TRBD1,TRBV27,.,TRBJ2-2,CASRGTVNTGELFF,TGTGCCAGCAGGGGGACAGTTAACACCGGGGAGCTGTTTTTT
.,TRBV7-9,.,TRBJ2-7,CASSLIDYEQYF,TGTGCCAGCAGCCTAATTGACTACGAGCAGTACTTC
.,TRBV4-1,.,TRBJ1-3,CASSQGRQTSRGNTIYF,TGCGCCAGCAGCCAAGGGAGACAGACCTCGCGCGGAAACACCATATATTTT
TRBD2,TRBV28,.,TRBJ2-7,CASSPTRGGLLYEQYF,TGTGCCAGCAGCCCCACCCGGGGGGGCCTCCTCTACGAGCAGTACTTC
.,TRBV5-1,.,TRBJ2-3,CASTPDHIEADTQYF,TGCGCCAGCACCCCCGACCACATAGAGGCAGATACGCAGTATTTT
.,TRBV28,.,TRBJ1-5,CASSFWSQPQHF,TGTGCCAGCAGTTTTTGGAGTCAGCCCCAGCATTTT
.,TRBV28,.,TRBJ1-2,CASSRYGYTF,TGTGCCAGCAGTCGCTATGGCTACACCTTC
TRBD1,TRBV2,.,TRBJ1-5,CASSRTGGEQPQHF,TGTGCCAGCAGTCGGACAGGGGGAGAACAGCCCCAGCATTTT
.,TRBV27,.,TRBJ1-2,CASRPGSGHYGYTF,TGTGCCAGCAGGCCTGGTTCAGGGCACTATGGCTACACCTTC